The rows below give T cell receptor beta chains drawn from one sample of a study of EBV T-cell therapy then PD-1 blockade in nasopharyngeal carcinoma. Generated by immunoSEQ multiplex PCR, the TCRdb table keeps only in-frame clones and is missing some. This sample yields 15,000 or so clones, of which 75% to 90% are seen a single time; under 30% belongs to the top ten. For these TCRs, the target antigens are not known. Sequences were derived from CD8+ T cells from blood, sampled at day 0 from a patient whose treatment included autologous EBV-specific T cells and nivolumab. The receptor source for this set is a man aged 35-49 years with nasopharyngeal carcinoma. Each CDR3 is given with its conserved first and last residue. Fields, in order: D gene, J gene, clone size, V gene, CDR3 DNA, CDR3 protein. The D gene is left open where the match is weak. A row's size may be missing; if present it is once, few, many or a size class.

TRBD1 TRBJ1-1 NA TRBV27 TGTGCCAGCAGTCCCTCGACAGGGGTGGTGAACACTGAAGCTTTCTTT CASSPSTGVVNTEAFF
NA TRBJ2-2 NA TRBV6-5 TGTGCCAGCGGTCTCGGGCAGAACACCGGGGAGCTGTTTTTT CASGLGQNTGELFF
TRBD1 TRBJ1-4 NA TRBV7-9 TGTGCCAGCAGCTCCACAGGGGCCTCTAATGAAAAACTGTTTTTT CASSSTGASNEKLFF
TRBD1 TRBJ1-4 once TRBV9 TGTGCCAGCAGCACAGGGGGTGCAACTAATGAAAAACTGTTTTTT CASSTGGATNEKLFF
TRBD2 TRBJ2-3 few TRBV4-2 TGTGCCAGCAGCCAAGATAGCGGGGGGCCAGATACGCAGTATTTT CASSQDSGGPDTQYF
NA TRBJ1-6 few TRBV7-9 TGTGCCAGCAGCCACACCGGGCCGGGTAATTCACCCCTCCACTTT CASSHTGPGNSPLHF
NA TRBJ2-2 NA TRBV6-5 TGTGCCAGCAGTTACTCGGGAGGACCCACCGGGGAGCTGTTTTTT CASSYSGGPTGELFF
TRBD1 TRBJ1-3 NA TRBV4-1 TGCGCCAGCAGCCAAGAGGGTGGACAGGAGGTATATTTT CASSQEGGQEVYF
TRBD2 TRBJ2-1 NA TRBV7-8 TGTGCCAGCAGCTTAGAACTAGCGGGTTATGAGCAGTTCTTC CASSLELAGYEQFF
NA TRBJ1-3 NA TRBV29-1 TGCAGCCTAAGAGGGAATTCTGGAAACACCATATATTTT CSLRGNSGNTIYF
NA TRBJ1-1 NA TRBV29-1 TGCAGCGTTGAAGGGGACACTGAAGCTTTCTTT CSVEGDTEAFF
NA TRBJ2-7 NA TRBV27 TGTGCCAGCAGTTGGAGGGACGGGTCCTACGAGCAGTACTTC CASSWRDGSYEQYF
TRBD2 TRBJ2-7 NA TRBV2 TGTGCCAGCTCGACTAGCCTCTACGAGCAGTACTTC CASSTSLYEQYF
TRBD1 TRBJ2-5 NA TRBV6-1 TGTGCCAGCAGTGAATTAGGTGGGACAGGGCGCGAGACCCAGTACTTC CASSELGGTGRETQYF
NA TRBJ2-5 NA TRBV5-1 TGCGCCAGCAGCTTGGCCCTGGGGGCGCAGCAAGAGACCCAGTACTTC CASSLALGAQQETQYF
TRBD1 TRBJ1-6 NA TRBV6-2/TRBV6-3 TGTGCCAGCAGCACCGGGACAGGGGTTTCACCCCTCCACTTT CASSTGTGVSPLHF
NA TRBJ1-2 NA TRBV5-1 TGCGCCAGCAGCTCAGAAGAGCGGGCCTATGGCTACACCTTC CASSSEERAYGYTF
NA TRBJ2-3 NA TRBV7-2 TGTGCCAGCAGCTTACAAGGGACTCTAGCAGATACGCAGTATTTT CASSLQGTLADTQYF
NA TRBJ1-1 NA TRBV30 TGTGCCTGGAGGGAAGGGGTGTTGGGTAGCAACACTGAAGCTTTCTTT CAWREGVLGSNTEAFF
TRBD1 TRBJ2-2 few TRBV6-4 TGTGCCAGCAGAACAGGGGCCACCGGGGAGCTGTTTTTT CASRTGATGELFF
TRBD2 TRBJ2-1 NA TRBV19 TGTGCCAGTAGTATTGGACTAGTTGTTGAGCAGTTCTTC CASSIGLVVEQFF
NA TRBJ1-6 NA TRBV11-3 TGTGCCAGCAGCCCCAGGACAGCTCATTACAGCTCCTATAATTCACCCCTCCACTTT CASSPRTAHYSSYNSPLHF
NA TRBJ1-2 NA TRBV6-5 TGTGCCAGCAGTTACTCGATAAGGGGCTATGGCTACACCTTC CASSYSIRGYGYTF
TRBD2 TRBJ2-5 once TRBV5-6 TGTGCCAGCAGCGCCCGGGGTAGCGGGGGGGCTCGTGAGACCCAGTACTTC CASSARGSGGARETQYF
NA TRBJ1-2 NA TRBV28 TGTGCCAGCAGTTTATTAGGTCAATTTAACTATGGCTACACCTTC CASSLLGQFNYGYTF
NA TRBJ1-3 NA TRBV15 TGTGCCACCAGCAGAGATCTGCTCTCTGGAAACACCATATATTTT CATSRDLLSGNTIYF
TRBD1 TRBJ2-2 NA TRBV7-9 TGTGCCAGCGACGGAGCCGGGACAGGGGAGTCCACCGGGGAGCTGTTTTTT CASDGAGTGESTGELFF
NA TRBJ1-5 NA TRBV9 TGTGCCAGCAGCGTGGGGGGGTATAGCAATCAGCCCCAGCATTTT CASSVGGYSNQPQHF